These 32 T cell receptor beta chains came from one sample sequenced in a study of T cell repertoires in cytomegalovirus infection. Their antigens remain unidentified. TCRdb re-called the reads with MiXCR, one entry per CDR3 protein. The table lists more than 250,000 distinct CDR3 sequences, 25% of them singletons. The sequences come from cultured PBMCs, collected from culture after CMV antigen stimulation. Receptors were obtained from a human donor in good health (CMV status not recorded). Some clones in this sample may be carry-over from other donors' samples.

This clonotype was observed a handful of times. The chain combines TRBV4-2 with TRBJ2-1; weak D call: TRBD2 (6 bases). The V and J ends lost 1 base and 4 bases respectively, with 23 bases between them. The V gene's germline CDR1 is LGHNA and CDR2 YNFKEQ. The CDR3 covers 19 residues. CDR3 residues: CASSQVGGTPFPSYNEQFF. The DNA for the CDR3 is TGTGCCAGCAGCCAAGTAGGAGGGACTCCCTTCCCCTCGTACAATGAGCAGTTCTTC.

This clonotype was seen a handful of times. Here the CDR3 DNA reads TGTGCCAGCAGCTTAACTAGCGCCCGGGAGACCCAGTACTTC. Translated: CASSLTSARETQYF. V gene TRBV11-3 combines with J gene TRBJ2-5; 7 nucleotides line up with TRBD2. V shed 2 bases and J 5 bases; nucleotides not matched to a gene: 5. The CDR3 covers 14 residues. Looked up from germline, CDR1 is SGHNT and CDR2 is YENEEA.

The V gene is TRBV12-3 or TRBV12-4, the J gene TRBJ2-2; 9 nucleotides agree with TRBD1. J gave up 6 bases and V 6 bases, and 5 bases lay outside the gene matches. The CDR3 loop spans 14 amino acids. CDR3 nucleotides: TGTGCCAGCAGACAGGGGGCTATGGCCGGGGAGCTGTTTTTT. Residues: CASRQGAMAGELFF.

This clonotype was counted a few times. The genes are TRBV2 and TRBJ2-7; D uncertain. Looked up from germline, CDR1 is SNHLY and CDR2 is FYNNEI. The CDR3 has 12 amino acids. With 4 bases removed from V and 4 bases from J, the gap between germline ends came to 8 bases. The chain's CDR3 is CASSGSVYEQYV. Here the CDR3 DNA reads TGTGCCAGCAGTGGGTCGGTATACGAGCAGTACGTC.

The CDR3 region is CASSPTSSSNEQFF. The CDR3 coding sequence is TGTGCCAGCAGCCCGACTAGCTCGAGCAATGAGCAGTTCTTC. This chain links TRBV7-3 with TRBJ2-1; TRBD2 agrees at 7 bases. The CDR3 is made up of 14 amino acids. CDR1 and CDR2 from the germline V gene are SGHTA and FQGTGA. The ends lost 5 bases at V and 6 bases at J; junction bases unmatched: 7.

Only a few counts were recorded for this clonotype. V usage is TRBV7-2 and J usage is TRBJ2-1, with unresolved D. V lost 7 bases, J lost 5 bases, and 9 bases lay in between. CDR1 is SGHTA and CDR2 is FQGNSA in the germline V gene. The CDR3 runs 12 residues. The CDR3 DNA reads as TGTGCCAGCATCCCCGGTAACAATGAGCAGTTCTTC. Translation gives CASIPGNNEQFF.

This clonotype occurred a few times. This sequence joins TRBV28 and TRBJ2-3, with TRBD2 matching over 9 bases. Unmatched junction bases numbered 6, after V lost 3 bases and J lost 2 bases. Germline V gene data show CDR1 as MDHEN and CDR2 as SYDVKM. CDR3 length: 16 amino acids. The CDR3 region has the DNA TGTGCCAGCAGTTTGGGGCTAGCGGGAATCACAGATACGCAGTATTTT. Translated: CASSLGLAGITDTQYF.

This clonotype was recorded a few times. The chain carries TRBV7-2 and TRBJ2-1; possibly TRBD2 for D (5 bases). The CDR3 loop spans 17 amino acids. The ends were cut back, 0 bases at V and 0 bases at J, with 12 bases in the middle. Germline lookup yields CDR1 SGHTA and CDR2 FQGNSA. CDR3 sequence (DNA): TGTGCCAGCAGCTTAGCTGGAGCGGTGGTCTCCTACAATGAGCAGTTCTTC. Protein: CASSLAGAVVSYNEQFF.

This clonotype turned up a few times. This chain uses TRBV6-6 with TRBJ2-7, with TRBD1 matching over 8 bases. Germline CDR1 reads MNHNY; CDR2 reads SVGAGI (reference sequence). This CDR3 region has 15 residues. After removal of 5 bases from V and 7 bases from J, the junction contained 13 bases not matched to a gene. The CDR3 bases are TGTGCCAGCAGTGGCCGGGATAGGGGACAGGAAGAGCAGTACTTC. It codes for CASSGRDRGQEEQYF.

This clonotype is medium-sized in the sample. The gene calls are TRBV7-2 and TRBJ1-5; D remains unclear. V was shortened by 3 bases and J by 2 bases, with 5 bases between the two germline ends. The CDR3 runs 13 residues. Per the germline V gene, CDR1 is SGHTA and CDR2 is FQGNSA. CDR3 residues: CASSLRGNQPQHF. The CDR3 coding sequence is TGTGCCAGCAGCTTGAGGGGCAATCAGCCCCAGCATTTT.

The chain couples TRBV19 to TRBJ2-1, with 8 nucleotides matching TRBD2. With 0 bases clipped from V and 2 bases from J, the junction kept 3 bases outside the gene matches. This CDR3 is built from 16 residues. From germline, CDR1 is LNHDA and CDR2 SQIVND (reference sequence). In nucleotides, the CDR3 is TGTGCCAGTAGTATAGATCCGGGAGGGCCCTACAATGAGCAGTTCTTC. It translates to CASSIDPGGPYNEQFF.

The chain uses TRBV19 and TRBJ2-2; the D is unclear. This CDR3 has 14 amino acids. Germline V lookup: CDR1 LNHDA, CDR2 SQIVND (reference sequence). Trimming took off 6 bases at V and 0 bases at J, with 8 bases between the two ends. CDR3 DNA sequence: TGTGCCAGTAGCCCAAACACGAACACCGGGGAGCTGTTTTTT. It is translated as CASSPNTNTGELFF.

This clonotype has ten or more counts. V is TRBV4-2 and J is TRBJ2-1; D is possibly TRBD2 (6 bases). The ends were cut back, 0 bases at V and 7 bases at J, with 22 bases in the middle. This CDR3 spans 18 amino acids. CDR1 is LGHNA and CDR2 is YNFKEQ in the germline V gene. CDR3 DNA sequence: TGTGCCAGCAGCCAAGATCGGAGTCGGACGGGAGTCGGGAATGAGCAGTTCTTC. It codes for CASSQDRSRTGVGNEQFF.

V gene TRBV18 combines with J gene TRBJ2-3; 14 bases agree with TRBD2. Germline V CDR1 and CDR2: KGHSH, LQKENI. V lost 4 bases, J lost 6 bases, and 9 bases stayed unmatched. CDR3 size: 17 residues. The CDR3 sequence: CASSLRGLAGVLDTQYF. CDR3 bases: TGTGCCAGCTCACTCCGGGGACTAGCGGGGGTGTTGGATACGCAGTATTTT.

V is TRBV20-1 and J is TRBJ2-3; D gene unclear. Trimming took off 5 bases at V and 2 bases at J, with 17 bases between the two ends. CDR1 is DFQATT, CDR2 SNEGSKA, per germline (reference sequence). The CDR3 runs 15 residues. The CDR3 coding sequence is TGCAGTGCTCCACATCTCATGCACCACACAGATACGCAGTATTTT. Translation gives CSAPHLMHHTDTQYF.

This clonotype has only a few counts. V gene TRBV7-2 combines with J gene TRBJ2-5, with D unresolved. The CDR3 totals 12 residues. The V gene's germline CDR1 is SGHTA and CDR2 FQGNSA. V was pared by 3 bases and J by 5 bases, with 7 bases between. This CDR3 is CASSLVFETQYF. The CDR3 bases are TGTGCCAGCAGCTTGGTTTTCGAGACCCAGTACTTC.

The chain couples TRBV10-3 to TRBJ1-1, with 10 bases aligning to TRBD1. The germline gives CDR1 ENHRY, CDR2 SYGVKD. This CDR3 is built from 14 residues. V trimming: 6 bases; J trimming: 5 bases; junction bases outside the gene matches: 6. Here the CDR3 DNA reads TGTGCCATCAGGGGGGACAGGGGAGGGACTGAAGCTTTCTTT. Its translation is CAIRGDRGGTEAFF.

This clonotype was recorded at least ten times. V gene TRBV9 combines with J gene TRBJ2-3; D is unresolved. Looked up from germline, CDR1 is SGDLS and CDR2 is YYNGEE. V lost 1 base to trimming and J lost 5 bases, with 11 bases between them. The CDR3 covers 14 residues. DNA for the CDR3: TGTGCCAGCAGCGTAACGGGCGAGAGAGATACGCAGTATTTT. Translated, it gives CASSVTGERDTQYF.

CDR3 residues: CASSLYGSIKGANEKLFF. DNA of the CDR3: TGTGCCAGCAGTTTGTATGGCTCAATTAAGGGAGCTAATGAAAAACTGTTTTTT. This rearrangement joins TRBV28 to TRBJ1-4, with D hard to call. Per germline, CDR1 MDHEN and CDR2 SYDVKM. There are 18 residues in the CDR3. Between the trimmed V and J ends, which lost 3 bases and 3 bases, there was a span of 20 bases.

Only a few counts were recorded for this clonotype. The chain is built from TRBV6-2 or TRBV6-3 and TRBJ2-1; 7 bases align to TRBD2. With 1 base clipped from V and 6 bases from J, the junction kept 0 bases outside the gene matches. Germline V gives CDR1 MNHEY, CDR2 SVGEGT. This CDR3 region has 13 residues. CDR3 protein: CASSYWTSNEQFF. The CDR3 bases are TGTGCCAGCAGTTACTGGACTAGCAATGAGCAGTTCTTC.

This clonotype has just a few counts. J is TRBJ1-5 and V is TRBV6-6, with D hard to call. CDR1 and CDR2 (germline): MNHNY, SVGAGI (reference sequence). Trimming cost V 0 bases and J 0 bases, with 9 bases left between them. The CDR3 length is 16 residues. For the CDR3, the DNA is TGTGCCAGCAGTTACTCCGACGGGGATAGCAATCAGCCCCAGCATTTT. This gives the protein CASSYSDGDSNQPQHF.

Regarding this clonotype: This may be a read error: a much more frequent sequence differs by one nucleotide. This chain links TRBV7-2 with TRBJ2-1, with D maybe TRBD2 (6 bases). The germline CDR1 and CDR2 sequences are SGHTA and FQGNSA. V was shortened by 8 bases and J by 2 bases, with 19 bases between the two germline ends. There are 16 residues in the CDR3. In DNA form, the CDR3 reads TGTGCCAGCTGCCCCCGCCTAGCGACCGCCTACAATGAGCAGTTCTTC. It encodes CASCPRLATAYNEQFF.

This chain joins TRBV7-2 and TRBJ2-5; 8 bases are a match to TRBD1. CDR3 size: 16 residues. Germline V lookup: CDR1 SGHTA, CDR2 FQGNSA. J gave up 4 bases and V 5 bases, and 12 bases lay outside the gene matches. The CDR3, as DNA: TGTGCCAGCAGCCTGGGAATGGGACAGGCTTTAGAGACCCAGTACTTC. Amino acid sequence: CASSLGMGQALETQYF.

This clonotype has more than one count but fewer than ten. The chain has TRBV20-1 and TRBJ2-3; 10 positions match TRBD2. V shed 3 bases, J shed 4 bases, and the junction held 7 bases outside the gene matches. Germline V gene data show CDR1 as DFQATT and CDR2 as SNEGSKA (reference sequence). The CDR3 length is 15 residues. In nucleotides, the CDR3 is TGCAGTGCTAGTAGGCTAGCGGGAGTTGCAGATACGCAGTATTTT. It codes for CSASRLAGVADTQYF.

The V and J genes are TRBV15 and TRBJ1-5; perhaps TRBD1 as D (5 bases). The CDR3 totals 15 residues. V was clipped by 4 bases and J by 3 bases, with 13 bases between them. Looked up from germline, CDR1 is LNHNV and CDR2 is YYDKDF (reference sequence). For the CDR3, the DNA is TGTGCCACCAGCACAAGAGGGGTGCTCAATCAGCCCCAGCATTTT. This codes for CATSTRGVLNQPQHF.

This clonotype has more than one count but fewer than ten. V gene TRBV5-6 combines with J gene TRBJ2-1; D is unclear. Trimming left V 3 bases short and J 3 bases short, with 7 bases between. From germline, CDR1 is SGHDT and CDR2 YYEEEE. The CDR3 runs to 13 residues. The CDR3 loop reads CASSSVGYNEQFF. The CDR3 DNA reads TGTGCCAGCAGCTCCGTGGGCTACAATGAGCAGTTCTTC.

The CDR3 reads CASSNRTGNSNYGYTF. The CDR3 DNA reads TGTGCCAGCAGCAACCGGACAGGGAATAGTAACTATGGCTACACCTTC. This chain links TRBV7-6 with TRBJ1-2; TRBD1 aligns across 8 bases. There are 16 residues in the CDR3. Germline V gives CDR1 SGHVS, CDR2 FNYEAQ. Losses at the gene ends were 5 bases for V and 1 base for J; bases not matched to a gene: 9.

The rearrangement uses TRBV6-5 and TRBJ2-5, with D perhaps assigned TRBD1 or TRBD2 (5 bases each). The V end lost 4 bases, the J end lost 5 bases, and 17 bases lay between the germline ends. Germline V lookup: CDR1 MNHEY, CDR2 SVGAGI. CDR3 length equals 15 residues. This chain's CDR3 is CASSSRIGGTETQYF. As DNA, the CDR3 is TGTGCCAGCAGTTCGAGGATTGGGGGTACGGAGACCCAGTACTTC.

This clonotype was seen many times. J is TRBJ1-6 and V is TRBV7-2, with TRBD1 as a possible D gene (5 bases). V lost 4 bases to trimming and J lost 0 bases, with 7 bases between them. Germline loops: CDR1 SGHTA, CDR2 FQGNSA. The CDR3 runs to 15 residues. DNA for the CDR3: TGTGCCAGCAGCTCGACAGCCTCCTATAATTCACCCCTCCACTTT. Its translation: CASSSTASYNSPLHF.

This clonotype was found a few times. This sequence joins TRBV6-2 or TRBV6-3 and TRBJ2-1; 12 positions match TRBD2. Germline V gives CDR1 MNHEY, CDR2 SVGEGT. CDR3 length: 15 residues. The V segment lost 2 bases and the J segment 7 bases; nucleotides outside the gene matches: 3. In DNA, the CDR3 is TGTGCCAGCAGTTACCCTAGCGGGAGGGCAAATGAGCAGTTCTTC. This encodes CASSYPSGRANEQFF.

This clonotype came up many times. The CDR3 DNA follows: TGTGCCAGCAGCTTCGGTATGACTGAGCAGTTCTTC. It specifies CASSFGMTEQFF. The chain carries TRBV7-2 and TRBJ2-1; D is unclear. Germline V CDR1 and CDR2: SGHTA, FQGNSA. CDR3 length equals 12 residues. The V end lost 3 bases, the J end lost 9 bases, and 9 bases lay between the germline ends. Combining the CDR3 with reference TRBV7-2 and TRBJ2-1 gives the whole variable domain GAGVSQSPSNKVTEKGKDVELRCDPISGHTALYWYRQSLGQGLEFLIYFQGNSAPDKSGLPSDRFSAERTGGSVSTLTIQRTQQEDSAVYLCASSFGMTEQFFGPGTRLTVL.

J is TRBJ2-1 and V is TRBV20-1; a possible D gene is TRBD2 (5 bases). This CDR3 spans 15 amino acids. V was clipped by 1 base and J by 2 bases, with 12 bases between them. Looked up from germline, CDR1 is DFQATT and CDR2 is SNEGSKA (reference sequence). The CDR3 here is CSARVRRVTYNEQFF. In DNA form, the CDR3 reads TGCAGTGCTAGAGTGAGGCGGGTGACCTACAATGAGCAGTTCTTC.